Presented here are 17 T cell receptor beta chains from one specimen sequenced in a study of cytomegalovirus exposure and HLA in healthy donors (dated by TCRdb to the late 2010s). To prepare the library, the immunoSEQ multiplex PCR assay was applied. For the multiplex PCR, a mixture combining 60 forward primers for TCR Vbeta segments and 13 reverse primers for TCR Jbeta segments was used. TCRdb took over this immuneACCESS table, retaining in-frame rearrangements with V and J assigned. Such tables are incomplete; in checked studies, under half of the missing clones stem from an unresolved V gene, and the remainder is unexplained. Counted in this sample were 150,000 to 200,000 clones; over 60% of them appeared once. 0.85% to 1.4% of the sample goes to the ten largest clones. Sequenced material: PBMCs. The receptors here all came from a woman aged 35 to 49 in good health and CMV-seronegative.

The genes are TRBV4-2 and TRBJ2-5; TRBD2 is a possible D gene (6 bases). Between the trimmed V and J ends, which lost 4 bases and 3 bases, there was a span of 12 bases. Per the germline V gene, CDR1 is LGHNA and CDR2 is YNFKEQ. The CDR3 is 14 residues long. CDR3 sequence: CASSRGTLKETQYF. CDR3 DNA: TGTGCCAGCAGCCGCGGGACTCTGAAAGAGACCCAGTACTTC.

The chain employs TRBV2 and TRBJ1-2, with D hard to call. Between the trimmed V and J ends, which lost 7 bases and 9 bases, there was a span of 15 bases. The CDR3 has 12 amino acids. Germline V gene data show CDR1 as SNHLY and CDR2 as FYNNEI. The CDR3 loop reads CASTAVGVRYTF. CDR3 DNA: TGTGCCAGCACCGCCGTCGGGGTACGCTACACCTTC.

This clone was picked up one time. This rearrangement joins TRBV6-4 to TRBJ2-1; the D gene is possibly TRBD1 (6 bases). V was shortened by 5 bases and J by 0 bases, with 11 bases between the two germline ends. Germline CDR1 is MRHNA and CDR2 is SNTAGT. This CDR3 has 15 amino acids. This CDR3 is CASSRTDSSYNEQFF. Written as DNA, the CDR3 is TGTGCCAGCAGTCGGACAGACAGCTCCTACAATGAGCAGTTCTTC.

V gene TRBV7-9 combines with J gene TRBJ2-7, with a tentative D call TRBD2 (6 bases). The CDR3 is made up of 17 amino acids. Looked up from germline, CDR1 is SEHNR and CDR2 is FQNEAQ (reference sequence). Trimming shortened V by 4 bases and J by 9 bases, and 28 bases separated the two germline ends. The CDR3 coding sequence is TGTGCCAGCAGCTCCCCGGCTAGCGAACCAATTTTGGGAGGGCAGTACTTC. Translating gives CASSSPASEPILGGQYF. Looking up the rest from reference TRBV7-9 and TRBJ2-7 gives the full variable domain: DTGVSQNPRHKITKRGQNVTFRCDPISEHNRLYWYRQTLGQGPEFLTYFQNEAQLEKSRLLSDRFSAERPKGSFSTLEIQRTEQGDSAMYLCASSSPASEPILGGQYFGPGTRLTVT.

This chain's CDR3 is CARAGLEETQYF. The CDR3 coding sequence is TGTGCCAGGGCGGGATTAGAAGAGACCCAGTACTTC. The genes are TRBV2 and TRBJ2-5; TRBD2 is a possible D gene (6 bases). V was shortened by 9 bases and J by 3 bases, with 11 bases between the two germline ends. This CDR3 has 12 residues. Germline assignment: CDR1 SNHLY and CDR2 FYNNEI.

The chain joins TRBV11-2 to TRBJ1-2, with TRBD1 identical over 8 bases. In germline, CDR1 is SGHAT, CDR2 FQNNGV. The length of the CDR3 is 14 residues. With V trimmed by 5 bases and J by 2 bases, 4 bases remained unmatched. Here the CDR3 DNA reads TGTGCCAGCAGCCCCGGACAGGGAAACTATGGCTACACCTTC. Translating gives CASSPGQGNYGYTF. The variable domain in full, with the rest retrieved from reference TRBV11-2 and TRBJ1-2, is EAGVAQSPRYKIIEKRQSVAFWCNPISGHATLYWYQQILGQGPKLLIQFQNNGVVDDSQLPKDRFSAERLKGVDSTLKIQPAKLEDSAVYLCASSPGQGNYGYTFGSGTRLTVV.

The CDR3 coding sequence is TGCGCCAGCAGCCAGACCTCGACAGGCTCTAAGCAGTACGTC. Translating gives CASSQTSTGSKQYV. V and J are TRBV4-1 and TRBJ2-7; a weak D match, TRBD1 (6 bases). V was cut by 3 bases and J by 8 bases, with 17 bases left in between. Germline assignment: CDR1 MGHRA and CDR2 YSYEKL. This CDR3 is 14 amino acids long.

In its sample, this clone was seen a few times. The chain combines TRBV5-1 with TRBJ2-1; unclear D gene. V lost 2 bases to trimming and J lost 7 bases, with 16 bases between them. Germline assignment: CDR1 SGHRS and CDR2 YFSETQ. The CDR3 totals 15 residues. CDR3 region: CASSLFSRTQNEQFF. As DNA, the CDR3 is TGCGCCAGCAGCTTATTTAGCCGAACACAAAATGAGCAGTTCTTC.

A few counts support this clone. The rearrangement links TRBV27 to TRBJ1-3, with a possible D match to TRBD1 (5 bases). CDR3 length: 16 amino acids. V lost 2 bases to trimming and J lost 4 bases, with 15 bases between them. The germline V gene encodes CDR1 MNHEY and CDR2 SMNVEV (reference sequence). CDR3 sequence reads: CASSLQGGSSGNTIYF. The DNA for the CDR3 is TGTGCCAGCAGTTTACAGGGAGGGTCGTCGGGAAACACCATATATTTT.

The gene calls are TRBV30 and TRBJ1-4; D ambiguous. V was cut by 0 bases and J by 8 bases, with 10 bases left in between. Germline V CDR1 and CDR2: GTSNPN, SVGIG (reference sequence). The CDR3 totals 13 residues. CDR3 coding DNA: TGTGCCTGGAGTGTACAACTAGGGGAAAAACTGTTTTTT. It specifies CAWSVQLGEKLFF.

This chain joins TRBV27 and TRBJ1-1; 7 bases map to TRBD1. Trimming cost V 5 bases and J 8 bases; bases outside gene matches: 11. The CDR3 is 14 residues long. CDR1 MNHEY and CDR2 SMNVEV come from the germline V gene (reference sequence). The CDR3 DNA reads as TGTGCCAGCAGTCCCCACGACAGGGTAGGCGAAGCTTTCTTT. It specifies CASSPHDRVGEAFF.

V is TRBV6-1 and J is TRBJ2-5; 7 bases are a match to TRBD1. V dropped 7 bases and J dropped 3; count of bases not matched to a gene: 11. Germline V gene sequence: CDR1 MNHNS, CDR2 SASEGT. The CDR3 has 15 residues. The DNA for the CDR3 is TGTGCCAGCACCATGGGGGCAGGGGGAGAAGAGACCCAGTACTTC. Amino acids: CASTMGAGGEETQYF.

The chain recombines TRBV7-9 with TRBJ2-2, with TRBD2 matching over 15 bases. CDR1 SEHNR and CDR2 FQNEAQ come from the germline V gene (reference sequence). V lost 8 bases to trimming and J lost 4 bases; unmatched junction nucleotides: 5. The CDR3 has 16 residues. The CDR3 reads CASEGLAGGLTGELFF. The CDR3 DNA reads as TGTGCCAGCGAGGGACTAGCGGGAGGTCTCACCGGGGAGCTGTTTTTT.

This clone came up a few times. CDR3 sequence reads: CASSQGTGEGRGNTQYF. CDR3 in DNA: TGCGCCAGCAGCCAAGGGACAGGGGAGGGCCGGGGGAATACGCAGTATTTT. The V and J genes are TRBV4-1 and TRBJ2-3; 9 positions agree with TRBD1. After removal of 1 base from V and 7 bases from J, the junction contained 12 bases not matched to a gene. This CDR3 comprises 17 residues. CDR1 is MGHRA and CDR2 is YSYEKL in the germline V gene.

The CDR3 sequence is CASSVSSGFGQQYV. The CDR3 nucleotides read TGTGCCAGCAGTGTTTCGTCAGGATTTGGGCAGCAGTACGTC. The chain combines TRBV2 with TRBJ2-7, with D unclear. CDR3 length: 14 amino acids. CDR1 and CDR2 (germline): SNHLY, FYNNEI. V lost 4 bases and J 8 bases, leaving 18 bases between the germline ends.

This chain joins TRBV5-6 and TRBJ2-7; 8 bases line up with TRBD2. Germline V gene sequence: CDR1 SGHDT, CDR2 YYEEEE. J was trimmed by 4 bases and V by 1 base; bases with no gene match: 19. The CDR3 spans 19 residues. The CDR3 region is CASSLTGGPYRAFNYEQYV. The CDR3 bases are TGTGCCAGCAGCTTGACGGGAGGGCCTTATCGGGCCTTTAATTACGAGCAGTACGTC.

J is TRBJ2-3 and V is TRBV5-1; the match to TRBD2 covers 10 bases. This CDR3 region has 18 residues. In germline, CDR1 is SGHRS, CDR2 YFSETQ. Trimming at V came to 0 bases and at J to 0 bases, leaving 7 bases not matched to a gene. In DNA, the CDR3 is TGCGCCAGCAGCTTGGGGACTAGCGGTGCCTCTAGCACAGATACGCAGTATTTT. Translation: CASSLGTSGASSTDTQYF.